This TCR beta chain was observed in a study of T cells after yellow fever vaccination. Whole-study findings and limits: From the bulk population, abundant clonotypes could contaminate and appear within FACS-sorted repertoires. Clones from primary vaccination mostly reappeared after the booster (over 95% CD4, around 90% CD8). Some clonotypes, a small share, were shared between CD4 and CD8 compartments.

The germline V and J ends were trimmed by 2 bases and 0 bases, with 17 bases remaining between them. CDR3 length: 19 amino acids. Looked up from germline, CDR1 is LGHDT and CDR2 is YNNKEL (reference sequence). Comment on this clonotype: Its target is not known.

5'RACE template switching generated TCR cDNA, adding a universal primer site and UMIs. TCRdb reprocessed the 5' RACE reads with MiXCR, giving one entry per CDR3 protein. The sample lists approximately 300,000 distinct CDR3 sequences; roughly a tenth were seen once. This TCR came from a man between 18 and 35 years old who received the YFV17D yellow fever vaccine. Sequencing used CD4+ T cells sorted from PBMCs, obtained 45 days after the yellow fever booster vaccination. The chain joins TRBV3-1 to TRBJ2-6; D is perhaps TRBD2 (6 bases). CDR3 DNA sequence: TGTGCCAGCAGCCAACCTTTTCGGGGACTCGGCTCTGGGGCCAACGTCCTGACTTTC. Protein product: CASSQPFRGLGSGANVLTF.